The 15 T cell receptor beta chains below were found in one sample sequenced in a study of T cell changes during pregnancy in multiple sclerosis. The repertoire was sequenced with immunoSEQ multiplex PCR; TCRdb's copy has only in-frame clones and lacks some. The sample includes around 39,000 clones, more than 70% seen only once; the top ten take under 5%. The sample here was CD8+ T cells from peripheral blood mononuclear cells, taken in the first trimester of pregnancy. These receptors were collected from a female donor with multiple sclerosis, enrolled in a pregnancy study.

The chain employs TRBV4-2 and TRBJ1-3; D is undetermined. Trimming removed 3 bases from V and 3 bases from J, with 9 bases in between. CDR3 length: 14 amino acids. Germline V gene sequence: CDR1 LGHNA, CDR2 YNFKEQ. CDR3 sequence: CASSQLANGNTIYF. Written as DNA, the CDR3 is TGTGCCAGCAGCCAGTTGGCCAATGGAAACACCATATATTTT.

This chain links TRBV10-2 with TRBJ1-1; TRBD1 might be the D (5 bases). Trimming left V 0 bases short and J 5 bases short, with 22 bases between. This CDR3 comprises 18 residues. The germline V gene has CDR1 WSHSY and CDR2 SAAADI. The CDR3 protein is CASSESNLMKGARTEAFF. CDR3 coding DNA: TGCGCCAGCAGTGAGTCGAATTTGATGAAAGGGGCGCGGACTGAAGCTTTCTTT.

This chain joins TRBV6-1 and TRBJ1-2, with D maybe TRBD1 (5 bases). Trimming left V 3 bases short and J 3 bases short, with 8 bases between. The CDR3 consists of 13 residues. The germline V gene encodes CDR1 MNHNS and CDR2 SASEGT. The CDR3 coding sequence is TGTGCCAGCAGTGACCAGGGATACTATGGCTACACCTTC. It codes for CASSDQGYYGYTF.

The chain combines TRBV9 with TRBJ2-1, with TRBD2 matching 9 bases. Trimming took 0 bases from V and 5 from J; bases not matched to a gene: 9. The germline CDR1 and CDR2 sequences are SGDLS and YYNGEE. The CDR3 sequence is 17 residues long. In nucleotides, the CDR3 is TGTGCCAGCAGCGTAGGCGGGGGGGTCGTGTTGAACAATGAGCAGTTCTTC. It specifies CASSVGGGVVLNNEQFF.

The V gene is TRBV4-1, the J gene TRBJ2-2, with D uncertain. The CDR3 sequence is 17 residues long. Looked up from germline, CDR1 is MGHRA and CDR2 is YSYEKL. V was shortened by 1 base and J by 0 bases, with 12 bases between the two germline ends. Written as DNA, the CDR3 is TGCGCCAGCAGCCAAGTCATACGGGTCGCGAACACCGGGGAGCTGTTTTTT. Protein: CASSQVIRVANTGELFF.

V is TRBV4-1 and J is TRBJ1-4, with a weak D call TRBD1 (6 bases). In germline, CDR1 is MGHRA, CDR2 YSYEKL. V was trimmed by 4 bases and J by 3 bases, leaving 12 bases between them. The CDR3 is 15 residues long. The CDR3 DNA sequence: TGCGCCAGCAGCCCTCCGGGACACTCTAATGAAAAACTGTTTTTT. The encoded protein is CASSPPGHSNEKLFF.

The gene calls are TRBV27 and TRBJ1-2; 7 nucleotides line up with TRBD1. The CDR3 runs to 12 residues. Germline V gene lookup returns CDR1 MNHEY and CDR2 SMNVEV (reference sequence). V shed 5 bases, J shed 5 bases, and the junction held 2 bases outside the gene matches. The CDR3, as DNA: TGTGCCAGCAGTCCGACAGGGTATGGCTACACCTTC. It translates to CASSPTGYGYTF.

This chain links TRBV7-6 with TRBJ1-4; D may be TRBD1 (5 bases). CDR1 SGHVS and CDR2 FNYEAQ come from the germline V gene. V lost 7 bases to trimming and J lost 2 bases, with 11 bases between them. The CDR3 spans 14 residues. The CDR3 protein is CASNAGVTNEKLFF. CDR3 DNA: TGTGCCAGCAACGCGGGGGTGACTAATGAAAAACTGTTTTTT.

V is TRBV4-3 and J is TRBJ2-4; 8 bases align to TRBD1. J was trimmed by 8 bases and V by 0 bases; bases with no gene match: 3. The CDR3 runs 14 residues. CDR1 and CDR2 (germline): LGHNA, YSLEER. The CDR3 nucleotides are TGCGCCAGCAGCCAAGACCACAGGGGGGACATTCAGTACTTC. Its translation: CASSQDHRGDIQYF.

This sequence joins TRBV7-2 and TRBJ2-7; 8 bases agree with TRBD1. J lost 5 bases, V lost 1 base, and 4 bases had no gene match. Germline loops: CDR1 SGHTA, CDR2 FQGNSA. The CDR3 runs to 14 residues. As DNA, the CDR3 is TGTGCCAGCAGCTTAGGCGGACAGGGCCACGAGCAGTACTTC. It specifies CASSLGGQGHEQYF.

The chain employs TRBV6-5 and TRBJ1-2; 11 positions match TRBD1. The V segment lost 2 bases and the J segment 7 bases; nucleotides outside the gene matches: 3. The CDR3 extends over 14 amino acids. The V gene's germline CDR1 is MNHEY and CDR2 SVGAGI. The CDR3 here is CASSYGGTGGGYTF. The CDR3 coding sequence is TGTGCCAGCAGTTACGGAGGGACAGGGGGTGGCTACACCTTC.

The CDR3: CASSAGQGGYEQYF. CDR3 nucleotides: TGTGCCAGTAGTGCGGGACAGGGTGGCTACGAGCAGTACTTC. The rearrangement joins TRBV19 to TRBJ2-7; 9 bases line up with TRBD1. Germline-derived CDR1 and CDR2 are LNHDA and SQIVND (reference sequence). The CDR3 loop spans 14 amino acids. Trimming at V came to 5 bases and at J to 3 bases, leaving 5 bases not matched to a gene.

The chain combines TRBV13 with TRBJ1-2, with D perhaps TRBD1 (6 bases). Trimming pared 0 bases from V and 5 bases from J, leaving 19 bases between. The CDR3 is 17 amino acids. Germline CDR1 is PRHDT and CDR2 is FYEKMQ (reference sequence). The CDR3 nucleotides read TGTGCCAGCAGCTTAGGCCGGGGGGGCGGATCCACATATGGCTACACCTTC. Protein: CASSLGRGGGSTYGYTF.

The chain uses TRBV11-2 and TRBJ2-7, with 8 bases fitting TRBD1. J gave up 4 bases and V 3 bases, and 8 bases lay outside the gene matches. The CDR3 length is 15 residues. CDR1 and CDR2 (germline): SGHAT, FQNNGV. In nucleotides, the CDR3 is TGTGCCAGCAGCTTCACAGGGGGTAGTTCGTACGAGCAGTACTTC. Protein: CASSFTGGSSYEQYF.

The chain carries TRBV4-3 and TRBJ2-1; 7 nucleotides match TRBD2. Losses at the gene ends were 4 bases for V and 4 bases for J; bases not matched to a gene: 10. The CDR3 runs to 16 residues. Germline V gene lookup returns CDR1 LGHNA and CDR2 YSLEER. The CDR3, as DNA: TGCGCCAGCAGCCGTGGGGGAGCGGGGTTTTACAATGAGCAGTTCTTC. Translating it yields CASSRGGAGFYNEQFF.